This TCR beta chain was retrieved from a study of cytomegalovirus exposure and HLA in healthy donors. Study-level results: Relative to the roughly 640-donor mean, N-insertions were reportedly fewer in an Asian-associated ancestry cluster in a later analysis. Later analysis demonstrated an association between a missense DCLRE1C variant and TCR beta V- and J-gene trimming.

Use of 60 Vbeta and 13 Jbeta primers characterized the PCR. The method was immunoSEQ multiplex PCR; TCRdb's version includes in-frame clones alone and lacks a portion of them. The sample records approximately 210,000 clones, over 80% being singletons. Donors in the study were healthy people who gave bone marrow. Comments on this clone: What it binds is not known.

Specimen: PBMCs. The source of this sequence is a man younger than 45 in good health and CMV-seronegative.

CDR3 bases: TGTGCCAGCAGCTTAACGGGAGAGAACACCGGGGAGCTGTTTTTT. It yields the protein CASSLTGENTGELFF. The V gene is TRBV7-9, the J gene TRBJ2-2, with TRBD2 as a possible D gene (6 bases). This CDR3 region has 15 residues. V was pared by 2 bases and J by 1 base, with 8 bases between. Germline V gene sequence: CDR1 SEHNR, CDR2 FQNEAQ (reference sequence).